The next 21 T cell receptor beta chains were all read from a single sample in a study of blood T cells in healthy people across ages. With a J-beta primer mix and a sample-barcoded 5' primer, a second PCR ran roughly 6 to 12 cycles. One entry per CDR3 protein, called by TCRdb with MiXCR from the 5' RACE reads. The table records over 550,000 distinct CDR3 sequences, about 30% of them present only once. The sample comprised blood. The receptors were gathered from a woman older than 75 in good health.

This clonotype was picked up many times. The chain employs TRBV29-1 and TRBJ2-3; 15 bases line up with TRBD2. V shed 0 bases and J 3 bases; nucleotides not matched to a gene: 7. Looked up from germline, CDR1 is SQVTM and CDR2 is ANQGSEA. This CDR3 has 18 residues. The CDR3 DNA reads as TGCAGCGTTGAAGACCAAGGACTAGCGGGGGGGCCTACAGATACGCAGTATTTT. This codes for CSVEDQGLAGGPTDTQYF.

This rearrangement joins TRBV27 to TRBJ1-2, with D possibly matching TRBD1 (5 bases). The CDR3 length is 16 residues. V gave up 7 bases and J gave up 5 bases, with 23 bases separating them. Germline V gene data show CDR1 as MNHEY and CDR2 as SMNVEV (reference sequence). In nucleotides, the CDR3 is TGTGCCAGCACCCTTACAACGGGGGGGGGAAATTATGGCTACACCTTC. As protein: CASTLTTGGGNYGYTF.

This clonotype was detected ten times or more. The CDR3 coding sequence is TGTGCCAGCAGCCCGGTCGACGGAGGGGTCGAAGAGACCCAGTACTTC. It codes for CASSPVDGGVEETQYF. The gene calls are TRBV4-2 and TRBJ2-5; D is perhaps TRBD2 (6 bases). The V gene lost 4 bases and the J gene lost 3 bases, with 18 bases spanning the gap. The CDR3 contains 16 residues. Germline CDR1 is LGHNA and CDR2 is YNFKEQ.

The table lists this clonotype with many counts. V gene TRBV4-1 combines with J gene TRBJ2-1, with D possibly TRBD1 on 6 matching bases. The CDR3 is made up of 15 amino acids. Trimming cost V 1 base and J 2 bases, with 9 bases left between them. In germline, CDR1 is MGHRA, CDR2 YSYEKL. The CDR3 is CASSQGGGTYNEQFF. DNA for the CDR3: TGCGCCAGCAGCCAAGGAGGGGGAACCTACAATGAGCAGTTCTTC.

This clonotype showed up many times. A much larger clone lies a single base off, so this may be a read error. The chain recombines TRBV6-2 or TRBV6-3 with TRBJ2-5; TRBD1 is a possible D gene (6 bases). The CDR3 loop spans 20 amino acids. Between the trimmed V and J ends, which lost 6 bases and 11 bases, there was a span of 40 bases. Germline V gene lookup returns CDR1 MNHEY and CDR2 SVGEGT. The CDR3 sequence is CASSSTLTQLQGISFNEQYF. The CDR3 DNA reads TGTGCCAGCAGCTCGACCCTTACTCAACTACAGGGAATTTCTTTCAATGAGCAGTACTTC.

As concerns this clonotype: This may stem from a read error, because a much larger clone lies one nucleotide away. V gene TRBV7-2 combines with J gene TRBJ2-5, with D possibly matching TRBD1 (5 bases). Germline CDR1 reads SGHTA; CDR2 reads FQGNSA. The CDR3 is 13 residues long. CDR3 DNA: TGTGCCAGCAGCTCAGGGTACCAAGAGGCCCAGTACTTC. Translating gives CASSSGYQEAQYF.

There are a few counts of this clonotype. The V gene is TRBV7-6, the J gene TRBJ2-3; TRBD2 matches 7 bases. Germline-derived CDR1 and CDR2 are SGHVS and FNYEAQ. This CDR3 region has 16 residues. After removal of 3 bases from V and 3 bases from J, the junction contained 9 bases not matched to a gene. This chain's CDR3 is CASSLVGRGTTDTQYF. The CDR3 DNA reads TGTGCCAGCAGCTTGGTGGGGAGGGGCACAACAGATACGCAGTATTTT.

This clonotype has only a few counts. The J gene is TRBJ1-5, the V gene TRBV2; D unclear. V was clipped by 1 base and J by 2 bases, with 18 bases between them. CDR3 length: 18 residues. Germline values: CDR1 SNHLY, CDR2 FYNNEI. CDR3 sequence (DNA): TGTGCCAGCAGTGAAGAGGATGACTTCGGACGGGGCAATCAGCCCCAGCATTTT. The encoded protein is CASSEEDDFGRGNQPQHF.

This clonotype was seen at least ten times. The chain carries TRBV6-6 and TRBJ2-5, with TRBD1 as a possible D gene (6 bases). Deletions cut 4 bases from V and 5 bases from J, with 8 bases between. This CDR3 is built from 12 residues. CDR1 and CDR2 from the germline V gene are MNHNY and SVGAGI (reference sequence). The CDR3 spells CASSSDRETQYF. CDR3 sequence (DNA): TGTGCCAGCAGTTCCGACAGGGAGACCCAGTACTTC.

The chain recombines TRBV20-1 with TRBJ1-5; possible D gene TRBD1, 5 bases. Germline V gene data show CDR1 as DFQATT and CDR2 as SNEGSKA (reference sequence). V gave up 0 bases and J gave up 6 bases, with 15 bases separating them. The CDR3 is made up of 15 amino acids. The DNA of the CDR3 is TGCAGTGCTAGAGATCTGGGGGGGTTGGGTCAGCCCCAGCATTTT. This sequence encodes CSARDLGGLGQPQHF.

This clonotype came up a few times. The chain carries TRBV24-1 and TRBJ2-3; D not certain. The ends were cut back, 1 base at V and 0 bases at J, with 4 bases in the middle. The CDR3 sequence is 14 residues long. CDR1 is KGHDR and CDR2 is SFDVKD in the germline V gene. The CDR3 sequence: CATSDFASTDTQYF. DNA for the CDR3: TGTGCCACCAGTGATTTCGCTAGCACAGATACGCAGTATTTT.

Comments on this clonotype: This may be a read error, as it is one base from a much larger clone. Written as DNA, the CDR3 is TGTGCCAGCAGCTACCCCGGCGGGGCTGCCTACGAGCAGTACTTC. As protein: CASSYPGGAAYEQYF. The chain employs TRBV7-2 and TRBJ2-7; tentatively, D is TRBD2 (6 bases). The V gene lost 4 bases and the J gene lost 2 bases, with 15 bases spanning the gap. In germline, CDR1 is SGHTA, CDR2 FQGNSA. CDR3 length equals 15 residues. Based on the CDR3 plus reference TRBV7-2 and TRBJ2-7, the full variable domain is GAGVSQSPSNKVTEKGKDVELRCDPISGHTALYWYRQSLGQGLEFLIYFQGNSAPDKSGLPSDRFSAERTGGSVSTLTIQRTQQEDSAVYLCASSYPGGAAYEQYFGPGTRLTVT.

The chain employs TRBV5-1 and TRBJ2-2; 7 nucleotides agree with TRBD2. CDR1 is SGHRS, CDR2 YFSETQ, per germline. The CDR3 spans 15 residues. J lost 4 bases, V lost 3 bases, and 6 bases had no gene match. CDR3 in DNA: TGCGCCAGCAGCTACGGGACTAAGGGCACCGGGGAGCTGTTTTTT. Encoded protein: CASSYGTKGTGELFF.

This clonotype has ten or more counts. The CDR3 sequence is CASSARGTEAFF. CDR3 DNA: TGTGCCAGCAGCGCCAGGGGGACTGAAGCTTTCTTT. V usage is TRBV12-3 or TRBV12-4 and J usage is TRBJ1-1; 7 nucleotides align to TRBD1. This CDR3 has 12 residues. V gave up 6 bases and J gave up 5 bases; unmatched junction bases: 3.

The gene calls are TRBV28 and TRBJ2-1; no reliable D call. Trimming removed 2 bases at V and 13 bases at J, with 18 bases between. The CDR3 runs 14 residues. CDR1 MDHEN and CDR2 SYDVKM come from the germline V gene. CDR3 in DNA: TGTGCCAGCAGTTTACAAGGAAGAGTCGAGACCCAGTTCTTC. This gives the protein CASSLQGRVETQFF.

Remarks on this clonotype: This may be a read error: a much more frequent sequence differs by one nucleotide. The chain is built from TRBV30 and TRBJ1-2; 8 nucleotides align to TRBD1. Germline loops: CDR1 GTSNPN, CDR2 SVGIG (reference sequence). CDR3 length: 13 residues. CDR3 region: CACHRTGNYDYTF. The CDR3 coding sequence is TGTGCCTGCCATCGGACAGGGAACTATGACTACACCTTC.

This clonotype has more than one count but fewer than ten. The chain carries TRBV20-1 and TRBJ1-1; TRBD1 is a possible D gene (5 bases). In germline, CDR1 is DFQATT, CDR2 SNEGSKA (reference sequence). V dropped 6 bases and J dropped 4 bases, with 12 bases sitting between them. The CDR3 extends over 12 amino acids. The CDR3 here is CSASNGGTEAFF. DNA for the CDR3: TGCAGTGCCTCGAATGGGGGCACTGAAGCTTTCTTT.

This clonotype was picked up many times. This chain links TRBV20-1 with TRBJ2-3; D is perhaps TRBD1 or TRBD2 (5 bases each). The germline V and J ends were trimmed by 0 bases and 3 bases, with 13 bases remaining between them. CDR3 length: 15 amino acids. Germline assignment: CDR1 DFQATT and CDR2 SNEGSKA (reference sequence). CDR3 residues: CSARDGGEGTDTQYF. The CDR3 nucleotides read TGCAGTGCTAGAGATGGGGGTGAGGGGACAGATACGCAGTATTTT.

To note about this clonotype: A much larger clone differs from this one at a single base, so this may be a read error. J is TRBJ2-5 and V is TRBV12-3 or TRBV12-4; 9 positions agree with TRBD2. V was clipped by 11 bases and J by 11 bases; unmatched bases: 18. The CDR3 has 14 amino acids. CDR3: CADAGGTGGYEQYF. The CDR3 DNA follows: TGTGCCGACGCGGGGGGGACGGGGGGCTATGAGCAGTACTTC.

Comment on this clonotype: The junction does not match germline at one end; this may be a read error. The chain joins TRBV7-6 to TRBJ1-2; 7 nucleotides align to TRBD1. The CDR3 runs to 13 residues. CDR1 and CDR2 (germline): SGHVS, FNYEAQ. The chain's CDR3 is CASNLDRVYGYTF. The CDR3 nucleotides are TGTGCCAGCAACTTAGACAGGGTCTACGGCTACACCTTC.

With regard to this clonotype: A much larger clone differs by one base, so this may be a read error. CDR3 in amino acids: CASSPGGQFGGDYTF. The DNA of the CDR3 is TGTGCCAGCAGCCCCGGGGGACAGTTCGGAGGGGACTACACCTTC. The genes are TRBV7-8 and TRBJ1-2, with 7 bases aligning to TRBD1. The CDR3 is 15 amino acids. Germline V gene lookup returns CDR1 SGHVS and CDR2 FQNEAQ. The ends lost 5 bases at V and 10 bases at J; junction bases unmatched: 16. Based on the CDR3 plus reference TRBV7-8 and TRBJ1-2, the full variable domain is GAGVSQSPRYKVAKRGQDVALRCDPISGHVSLFWYQQALGQGPEFLTYFQNEAQLDKSGLPSDRFFAERPEGSVSTLKIQRTQQEDSAVYLCASSPGGQFGGDYTFGSGTRLTVV.